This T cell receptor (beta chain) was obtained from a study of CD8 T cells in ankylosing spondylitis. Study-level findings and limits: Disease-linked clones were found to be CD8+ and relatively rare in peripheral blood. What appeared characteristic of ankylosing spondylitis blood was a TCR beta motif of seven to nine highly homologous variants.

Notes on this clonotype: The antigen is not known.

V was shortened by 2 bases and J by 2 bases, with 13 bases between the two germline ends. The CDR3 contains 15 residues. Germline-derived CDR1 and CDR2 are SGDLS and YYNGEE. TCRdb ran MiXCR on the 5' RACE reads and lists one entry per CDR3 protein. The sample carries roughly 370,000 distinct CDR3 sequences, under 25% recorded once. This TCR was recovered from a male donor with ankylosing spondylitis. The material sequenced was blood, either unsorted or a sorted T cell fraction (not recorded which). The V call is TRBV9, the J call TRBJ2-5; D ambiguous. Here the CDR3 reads CASSVEHMGQETQYF. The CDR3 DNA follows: TGTGCCAGCAGCGTGGAGCATATGGGTCAAGAGACCCAGTACTTC.